The source of this T cell receptor beta chain is a study of PD-1 blockade in mismatch repair-deficient tumors. V was clipped by 6 bases and J by 5 bases, with 8 bases between them. There are 12 residues in the CDR3. Germline V gene lookup returns CDR1 LNHDA and CDR2 SQIVND (reference sequence). The assay was immunoSEQ multiplex PCR, and TCRdb's table has in-frame clones only and misses some. This sample has over 11,000 clones, with 70% to 90% found just once. Time point reported: identical roughly 10-day culture without peptide (control). This clone was observed a handful of times. The antigen is undetermined.

The gene calls are TRBV19 and TRBJ2-1; D remains unclear. This specimen consisted of cells cultured in vitro, obtained from a patient treated with pembrolizumab. The clonotype comes from an adult with mismatch repair-deficient cancer. Here the CDR3 DNA reads TGTGCCAGTAGGGGGATGGACAATGAGCAGTTCTTC. This encodes CASRGMDNEQFF.